This T cell receptor beta chain is drawn from a study of blood T cell repertoires in COVID-19. Produced via immunoSEQ multiplex PCR; TCRdb's table is partial and in-frame only. Of around 280,000 clones in the sample, roughly 87% were seen once. Germline V gene sequence: CDR1 KGHDR, CDR2 SFDVKD. The CDR3 is 13 amino acids. V lost 5 bases and J 4 bases, leaving 10 bases between the germline ends. The recovered donors of Cohort 3 showed two negative PCRs, clearance, or symptom resolution. The TCR sequence derives from a middle-aged woman who had recovered from COVID-19. The specimen was PBMCs or T cells enriched from blood (not recorded which). V and J are TRBV24-1 and TRBJ2-5; tentatively, D is TRBD2 (6 bases). CDR3 in DNA: TGTGCCACCAGTGGGTCGGGGGTAGAGACCCAGTACTTC. This codes for CATSGSGVETQYF.